This T cell receptor beta chain was captured by sequencing in a study of blood T cell repertoires in COVID-19. Looking at the study overall: Material from acute and convalescent COVID-19 was sourced from the United States, Italy and Spain. In each case, the material was cDNA or gDNA derived from T cells, B-cell-depleted T cells, or PBMCs.

This CDR3 contains 16 residues. Between the trimmed V and J ends, which lost 4 bases and 2 bases, there was a span of 17 bases. Per the germline V gene, CDR1 is LNHDA and CDR2 is SQIVND (reference sequence). Original analysis: Scientists estimated how many nucleated cells there were by amplifying reference gene primers. The assay was immunoSEQ multiplex PCR, and TCRdb's table has in-frame clones only and misses some. That table furnishes V, J and clone size, whereas the DNA furnished D and trimming. There are 250,000 to 350,000 clones in the sample; 88% occur only once, and more than 3% lies in the top ten.

Sequenced input: peripheral blood. V and J are TRBV19 and TRBJ1-2; TRBD1 is a possible D gene (6 bases). The receptor comes from a woman aged 45-59 years with active or convalescent COVID-19. CDR3 sequence reads: CASSTVGGALNYGYTF. The CDR3 nucleotides are TGTGCCAGTAGTACTGTTGGGGGGGCTTTAAACTATGGCTACACCTTC. The whole variable domain, remainder taken from reference TRBV19 and TRBJ1-2, is DGGITQSPKYLFRKEGQNVTLSCEQNLNHDAMYWYRQDPGQGLRLIYYSQIVNDFQKGDIAEGYSVSREKKESFPLTVTSAQKNPTAFYLCASSTVGGALNYGYTFGSGTRLTVV.